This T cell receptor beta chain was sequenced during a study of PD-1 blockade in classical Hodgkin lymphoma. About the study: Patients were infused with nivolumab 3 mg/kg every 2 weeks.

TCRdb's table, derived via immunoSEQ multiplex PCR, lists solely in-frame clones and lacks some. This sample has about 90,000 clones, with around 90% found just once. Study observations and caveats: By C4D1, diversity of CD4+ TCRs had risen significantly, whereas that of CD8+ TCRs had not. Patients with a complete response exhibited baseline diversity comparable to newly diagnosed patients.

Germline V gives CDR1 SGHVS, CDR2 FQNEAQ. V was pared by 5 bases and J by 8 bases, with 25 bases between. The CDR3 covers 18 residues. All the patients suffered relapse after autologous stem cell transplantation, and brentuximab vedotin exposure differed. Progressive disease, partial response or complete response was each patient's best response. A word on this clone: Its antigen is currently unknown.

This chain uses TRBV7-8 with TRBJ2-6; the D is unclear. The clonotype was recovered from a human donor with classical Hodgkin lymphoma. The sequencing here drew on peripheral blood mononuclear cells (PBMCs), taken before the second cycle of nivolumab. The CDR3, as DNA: TGTGCCAGCAGCCGTGCCCCAGAGGACGCCTTTTACTCCAACGTCCTGACTTTC. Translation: CASSRAPEDAFYSNVLTF.